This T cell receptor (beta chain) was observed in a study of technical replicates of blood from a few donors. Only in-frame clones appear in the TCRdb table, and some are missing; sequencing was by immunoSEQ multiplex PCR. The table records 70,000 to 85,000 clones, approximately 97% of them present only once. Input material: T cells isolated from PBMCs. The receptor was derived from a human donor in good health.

The CDR3 is CASSLDRGLDYSEQYF. The CDR3 DNA is TGCGCCAGCAGCCTCGATCGTGGACTAGATTATAGCGAGCAGTACTTC. J is TRBJ2-7 and V is TRBV4-1; 7 positions match TRBD2. The CDR3 consists of 16 residues. Germline lookup yields CDR1 MGHRA and CDR2 YSYEKL. The V and J ends lost 4 bases and 6 bases, in that order; junction bases with no gene match: 15.